The sequence of this T cell receptor (beta chain) was determined in a study of T cells in localized non-small cell lung cancer. Regarding the study as a whole: T cell clonality was highest in uninvolved adjacent lung, above tumor. Multi-region tumor sequencing was not done, so intratumor heterogeneity could not be excluded. Elevated blood T cell density was associated with longer overall survival.

Sequenced by immunoSEQ multiplex PCR; TCRdb stores in-frame clones only, minus some. The sample holds about 33,000 clones; 90% to 95% are singletons and the top ten take 5.5% to 7%. Of note for this clone: Its antigen is unidentified.

Unmatched junction bases numbered 5, after V lost 7 bases and J lost 1 base. Germline CDR1 is MDHEN and CDR2 is SYDVKM. This CDR3 region has 14 residues. The sample in question was PBMCs, obtained before any cancer treatment. The V and J genes are TRBV28 and TRBJ2-7; TRBD2 matches 9 bases. This TCR derives from a man aged 40 to 69 with stage II lung adenocarcinoma. The CDR3 spells CASNPSGASYEQYF. CDR3 nucleotides: TGTGCCAGCAACCCTAGCGGGGCTTCCTACGAGCAGTACTTC.